Below are 2 T cell receptor beta chains sequenced from a single sample in a study of blood T cell repertoires in COVID-19 (TCRdb year 2020). Library preparation was by the immunoSEQ multiplex PCR assay. This immuneACCESS table, as held by TCRdb, lists in-frame sequences with V and J called but not all clones. Of the missing ones, under half trace to an unresolved V gene in checked studies; the others have no known cause. Recorded for this sample are under 250,000 clones; approximately 80% of them occurred a single time. Around 2% of the sample comes from the top ten. Sequencing input: peripheral blood. The receptors stem from a man aged 25-40 years who had recovered from COVID-19.

The chain uses TRBV7-8 and TRBJ1-3; perhaps TRBD1 as D (6 bases). V lost 5 bases, J lost 0 bases, and 11 bases lay in between. Germline lookup yields CDR1 SGHVS and CDR2 FQNEAQ. The CDR3 length is 15 residues. The CDR3 spells CASSPGHLSGNTIYF. As DNA, the CDR3 is TGTGCCAGCAGCCCGGGACACCTCTCTGGAAACACCATATATTTT.

Only a few counts were recorded for this clone. This chain joins TRBV23-1 and TRBJ2-1; maybe TRBD2 (6 bases). TRBV23-1 is noted as an ORF with a role that remains uncertain. CDR3 length: 15 amino acids. V was cut by 2 bases and J by 4 bases, with 12 bases left in between. This chain's CDR3 is CASSQRVAAYNEQFF. The CDR3, as DNA: TGCGCCAGCAGTCAACGGGTAGCGGCGTACAATGAGCAGTTCTTC.